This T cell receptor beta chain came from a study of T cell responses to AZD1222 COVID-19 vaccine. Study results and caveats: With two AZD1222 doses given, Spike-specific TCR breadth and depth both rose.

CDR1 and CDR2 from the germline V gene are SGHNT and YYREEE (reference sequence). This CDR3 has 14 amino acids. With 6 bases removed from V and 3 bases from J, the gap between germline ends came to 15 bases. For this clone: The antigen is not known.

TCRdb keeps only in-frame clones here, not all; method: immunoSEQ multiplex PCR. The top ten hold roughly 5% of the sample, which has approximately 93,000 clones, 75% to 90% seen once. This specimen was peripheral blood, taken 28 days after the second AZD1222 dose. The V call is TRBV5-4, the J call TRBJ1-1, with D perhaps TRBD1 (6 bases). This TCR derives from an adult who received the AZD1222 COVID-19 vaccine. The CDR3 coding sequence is TGTGCCAGCATGGGGGCAGGGTGGGACACTGAAGCTTTCTTT. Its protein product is CASMGAGWDTEAFF.